These 32 T cell receptor beta chains originate from one sample sequenced in a study of shared clonotypes between healthy human individuals. Assay used: immunoSEQ multiplex PCR; TCRdb lists only in-frame clones, some missing. The sample lists a few million clones, 93% occurring once. The sequencing sample was made of naive CD4+ T cells from PBMCs. Subset here: CD45RA+ positively selected. The origin of the receptors is a man younger than 30 in good health. Some clones in this sample may be carry-over from other donors' samples.

V usage is TRBV30 and J usage is TRBJ2-3, with D tentatively TRBD1 (7 bases). The CDR3 runs 14 residues. Germline V lookup: CDR1 GTSNPN, CDR2 SVGIG (reference sequence). V lost 3 bases to trimming and J lost 5 bases, with 15 bases between them. CDR3 DNA: TGTGCCTGGAGGTCGGGCAGGGGGGTAGATACGCAGTATTTT. The encoded protein is CAWRSGRGVDTQYF.

The chain employs TRBV19 and TRBJ2-7; the D gene is possibly TRBD1 (7 bases). Germline V CDR1 and CDR2: LNHDA, SQIVND (reference sequence). CDR3 length: 14 amino acids. V was trimmed by 5 bases and J by 4 bases, leaving 15 bases between them. In DNA, the CDR3 is TGTGCCAGTAGTCTCGCCAGGGGGACTTACGAGCAGTACTTC. This encodes CASSLARGTYEQYF.

V usage is TRBV7-9 and J usage is TRBJ1-1, with D uncertain. Trimming took off 1 base at V and 3 bases at J, with 9 bases between the two ends. The CDR3 length is 14 residues. The V gene's germline CDR1 is SEHNR and CDR2 FQNEAQ (reference sequence). The CDR3 is CASSLEGWDTEAFF. Written as DNA, the CDR3 is TGTGCCAGCAGCTTAGAAGGGTGGGACACTGAAGCTTTCTTT. The full variable domain, in which reference TRBV7-9 and TRBJ1-1 provide the parts outside the CDR3, is DTGVSQNPRHKITKRGQNVTFRCDPISEHNRLYWYRQTLGQGPEFLTYFQNEAQLEKSRLLSDRFSAERPKGSFSTLEIQRTEQGDSAMYLCASSLEGWDTEAFFGQGTRLTVV.

This clone has only one observation. This sequence joins TRBV5-1 and TRBJ2-7, with 10 bases aligning to TRBD2. The CDR3 is 15 residues long. Per germline, CDR1 SGHRS and CDR2 YFSETQ. V lost 4 bases to trimming and J lost 2 bases; unmatched junction nucleotides: 6. This CDR3 is CASSLWTSGTYEQYF. Written as DNA, the CDR3 is TGCGCCAGCAGCCTATGGACTAGCGGTACCTACGAGCAGTACTTC.

This chain uses TRBV15 with TRBJ2-7, with D maybe TRBD2 (6 bases). The germline V gene has CDR1 LNHNV and CDR2 YYDKDF (reference sequence). Trimming stripped 6 bases from V and 4 bases from J, with 16 bases between. The CDR3 loop spans 14 amino acids. CDR3 DNA: TGTGCCACCAGTCAATCTGGGACTCGGTACGAGCAGTACTTC. It is translated as CATSQSGTRYEQYF.

This chain links TRBV5-5 with TRBJ2-2; 7 bases line up with TRBD2. V was clipped by 5 bases and J by 3 bases; unmatched bases: 10. CDR1 SGHKS and CDR2 YYEKEE come from the germline V gene (reference sequence). This CDR3 comprises 16 residues. CDR3 sequence reads: CASRVTGTTYTGELFF. Here the CDR3 DNA reads TGTGCCAGCAGAGTCACCGGGACTACCTACACCGGGGAGCTGTTTTTT.

Concerning this clone: Other DNA sequences in this sample translate to the same CDR3. The V call is TRBV5-1, the J call TRBJ2-1; D gene unclear. The CDR3 contains 12 residues. Germline V gene lookup returns CDR1 SGHRS and CDR2 YFSETQ. V lost 0 bases, J lost 7 bases, and 5 bases lay in between. Written as DNA, the CDR3 is TGCGCCAGCAGCTTGGCTGGGAATGAGCAGTTCTTC. It codes for CASSLAGNEQFF.

This sequence joins TRBV7-9 and TRBJ2-7; TRBD1 matches at 8 bases. The CDR3 extends over 14 amino acids. The ends lost 1 base at V and 3 bases at J; junction bases unmatched: 2. Germline V gene data show CDR1 as SEHNR and CDR2 as FQNEAQ (reference sequence). For the CDR3, the DNA is TGTGCCAGCAGCTTAGGACAGGGGTACTACGAGCAGTACTTC. This encodes CASSLGQGYYEQYF.

The rearrangement links TRBV5-1 to TRBJ2-7, with 8 positions matching TRBD1. V dropped 1 base and J dropped 2; count of bases not matched to a gene: 8. The V gene's germline CDR1 is SGHRS and CDR2 YFSETQ. The CDR3 is 16 residues long. The CDR3 DNA reads as TGCGCCAGCAGCTTGCTGTTCGGGACAGGTGCCTACGAGCAGTACTTC. Amino acid sequence: CASSLLFGTGAYEQYF.

The chain uses TRBV5-6 and TRBJ1-3, with no clear D. V was clipped by 0 bases and J by 0 bases, with 7 bases between them. This CDR3 is built from 15 residues. Germline-derived CDR1 and CDR2 are SGHDT and YYEEEE. CDR3 sequence reads: CASSLDRISGNTIYF. Written as DNA, the CDR3 is TGTGCCAGCAGCTTGGACCGAATCTCTGGAAACACCATATATTTT. Drawing the rest from reference TRBV5-6 and TRBJ1-3, the complete variable domain is DAGVTQSPTHLIKTRGQQVTLRCSPKSGHDTVSWYQQALGQGPQFIFQYYEEEERQRGNFPDRFSGHQFPNYSSELNVNALLLGDSALYLCASSLDRISGNTIYFGEGSWLTVV.

J is TRBJ2-6 and V is TRBV21-1; TRBD1 is the table's D call, not checked against the DNA. TRBV21-1 is tagged as a pseudogene. The length of the CDR3 is 21 residues. This CDR3 is CASSKAEGRDRGLPGANVLTF. The CDR3 DNA is TGTGCCAGCAGCAAAGCGGAGGGAAGGGACAGGGGGTTGCCTGGGGCCAACGTCCTGACTTTC.

The rearrangement links TRBV11-2 to TRBJ1-2; D not resolved. Trimming cost V 3 bases and J 3 bases, with 17 bases left between them. The CDR3 contains 16 residues. Germline V lookup: CDR1 SGHAT, CDR2 FQNNGV. The CDR3 loop is CASSFYSPSSDYGYTF. CDR3 sequence (DNA): TGTGCCAGCAGCTTTTACAGCCCATCCAGTGACTATGGCTACACCTTC. The full variable domain, in which reference TRBV11-2 and TRBJ1-2 provide the parts outside the CDR3, is EAGVAQSPRYKIIEKRQSVAFWCNPISGHATLYWYQQILGQGPKLLIQFQNNGVVDDSQLPKDRFSAERLKGVDSTLKIQPAKLEDSAVYLCASSFYSPSSDYGYTFGSGTRLTVV.

This chain uses TRBV28 with TRBJ2-6; tentative D call: TRBD1 (5 bases). The germline gives CDR1 MDHEN, CDR2 SYDVKM. Trimming pared 4 bases from V and 1 base from J, leaving 11 bases between. CDR3 length equals 16 residues. CDR3 sequence (DNA): TGTGCCAGCAGTTCACCTAACAGGTCTGGGGCCAACGTCCTGACTTTC. Residues: CASSSPNRSGANVLTF.

This chain joins TRBV2 and TRBJ2-3, with 8 bases lining up with TRBD1. V shed 8 bases, J shed 6 bases, and the junction held 10 bases outside the gene matches. Germline assignment: CDR1 SNHLY and CDR2 FYNNEI. The CDR3 consists of 14 residues. This CDR3 reads CASCRDRWCDTQYF. The CDR3 DNA follows: TGTGCCAGCTGTCGGGACAGGTGGTGCGATACGCAGTATTTT.

The chain joins TRBV6-1 to TRBJ1-1, with D maybe TRBD1 (6 bases). The germline V and J ends were trimmed by 7 bases and 5 bases, with 20 bases remaining between them. Germline V gene lookup returns CDR1 MNHNS and CDR2 SASEGT. This CDR3 is 15 amino acids long. The CDR3 region is CASILGVGGLTEAFF. The CDR3 DNA reads TGTGCCAGCATCCTCGGAGTGGGGGGCTTGACTGAAGCTTTCTTT.

The CDR3 is CASSQGTGRYGYTF. The CDR3 DNA reads as TGCGCCAGCAGCCAAGGAACGGGGAGGTATGGCTACACCTTC. The chain employs TRBV4-3 and TRBJ1-2; D gene ambiguous. V shed 1 base and J shed 5 bases, with 11 bases lying between them. Germline V gene sequence: CDR1 LGHNA, CDR2 YSLEER. This CDR3 comprises 14 residues.

The rearrangement links TRBV5-1 to TRBJ1-5; D remains unclear. Germline V lookup: CDR1 SGHRS, CDR2 YFSETQ. V gave up 3 bases and J gave up 0 bases, with 13 bases separating them. This CDR3 is built from 16 residues. The CDR3 bases are TGCGCCAGCAGCTCTTCACCGGGTTATAGCAATCAGCCCCAGCATTTT. As protein: CASSSSPGYSNQPQHF.

The chain joins TRBV2 to TRBJ2-7; tentative D call: TRBD1 (6 bases). The CDR3 contains 13 residues. Germline V gene data show CDR1 as SNHLY and CDR2 as FYNNEI. Trimming took off 6 bases at V and 2 bases at J, with 11 bases between the two ends. CDR3 DNA: TGTGCCAGCAGATCGGACAGCCCCTACGAGCAGTACTTC. It translates to CASRSDSPYEQYF.

This clone was counted a single time. The V and J genes are TRBV28 and TRBJ1-4, with D possibly being TRBD1 (6 bases). Looked up from germline, CDR1 is MDHEN and CDR2 is SYDVKM. The CDR3 covers 15 residues. V lost 8 bases and J 8 bases, leaving 21 bases between the germline ends. CDR3: CASATPGGGGEKLFF. CDR3 sequence (DNA): TGTGCCAGCGCAACCCCCGGGGGCGGGGGAGAAAAACTGTTTTTT.

With regard to this clone: The same CDR3 can be traced to other DNA sequences in this sample. J is TRBJ1-5 and V is TRBV5-1, with D hard to call. V was trimmed by 4 bases and J by 0 bases, leaving 11 bases between them. CDR1 and CDR2 from the germline V gene are SGHRS and YFSETQ. CDR3 length: 15 amino acids. CDR3 DNA: TGCGCCAGCAGCAAGGACGGAAATAGCAATCAGCCCCAGCATTTT. This encodes CASSKDGNSNQPQHF.

V usage is TRBV28 and J usage is TRBJ2-1; D uncertain. Germline lookup yields CDR1 MDHEN and CDR2 SYDVKM. The CDR3 is 12 residues long. Trimming removed 7 bases at V and 4 bases at J, with 8 bases between. CDR3 bases: TGTGCCAGCATTACACGGTACAATGAGCAGTTCTTC. Translating it yields CASITRYNEQFF.

The J gene is TRBJ1-4, the V gene TRBV18; D call uncertain. The CDR3 runs 14 residues. V lost 4 bases and J 0 bases, leaving 6 bases between the germline ends. Germline V CDR1 and CDR2: KGHSH, LQKENI. The CDR3 reads CASSQTATNEKLFF. The DNA for the CDR3 is TGTGCCAGCTCACAAACTGCAACTAATGAAAAACTGTTTTTT.

On this clone: The junction shows a germline mismatch at one end, possibly a read error. The V gene is TRBV5-1, the J gene TRBJ2-7; a weak D match, TRBD2 (5 bases). CDR1 is SGHRS and CDR2 is YFSETQ in the germline V gene. CDR3 size: 15 residues. The CDR3 DNA sequence: TGCGCCAGCAGCTTGTCGGCGGGTCTCCCCTACAAGCAGTACTTC. This gives the protein CASSLSAGLPYKQYF.

The gene calls are TRBV28 and TRBJ2-3; D may correspond to TRBD1 or TRBD2 (5 bases each). Trimming took 5 bases from V and 2 from J, leaving 11 bases between them. Germline lookup yields CDR1 MDHEN and CDR2 SYDVKM. This CDR3 comprises 14 residues. CDR3 nucleotides: TGTGCCAGCAGTACAAGGGGACCCACAGATACGCAGTATTTT. It is translated as CASSTRGPTDTQYF.

The V and J genes are TRBV29-1 and TRBJ1-5; 8 nucleotides agree with TRBD1. The CDR3 runs 14 residues. Unmatched junction bases numbered 6, after V lost 6 bases and J lost 2 bases. Germline CDR1 reads SQVTM; CDR2 reads ANQGSEA. DNA of the CDR3: TGCAGCGTGAGGGACAGGCCCGGCAATCAGCCCCAGCATTTT. It translates to CSVRDRPGNQPQHF.

The rearrangement joins TRBV5-1 to TRBJ2-1, with 9 bases matching TRBD1. CDR1 SGHRS and CDR2 YFSETQ come from the germline V gene. V lost 7 bases, J lost 4 bases, and 3 bases stayed unmatched. The CDR3 sequence is 13 residues long. CDR3 in amino acids: CASSDRGYNEQFF. CDR3 coding DNA: TGCGCCAGCTCCGACAGGGGGTACAATGAGCAGTTCTTC.

The J gene is TRBJ2-5, the V gene TRBV7-2; tentatively, D is TRBD1 (5 bases). CDR1 SGHTA and CDR2 FQGNSA come from the germline V gene. This CDR3 spans 14 amino acids. V gave up 3 bases and J gave up 7 bases, with 15 bases separating them. CDR3 sequence reads: CASSFSRVPGTQYF. CDR3 DNA sequence: TGTGCCAGCAGCTTTTCCAGGGTACCGGGGACCCAGTACTTC.

The rearrangement uses TRBV9 and TRBJ2-2, with D unresolved. The germline V and J ends were trimmed by 4 bases and 5 bases, with 15 bases remaining between them. The CDR3 is made up of 15 amino acids. Looked up from germline, CDR1 is SGDLS and CDR2 is YYNGEE. This CDR3 reads CASSIWDSKTGELFF. In DNA form, the CDR3 reads TGTGCCAGCAGCATTTGGGATTCAAAGACCGGGGAGCTGTTTTTT.

The chain recombines TRBV4-1 with TRBJ2-7; TRBD2 is a possible D gene (6 bases). Germline lookup yields CDR1 MGHRA and CDR2 YSYEKL. The CDR3 is 14 amino acids. The ends were cut back, 2 bases at V and 7 bases at J, with 15 bases in the middle. In DNA, the CDR3 is TGCGCCAGCAGCCAACCCGGGCGGGGCGGGGAGCAGTACTTC. This codes for CASSQPGRGGEQYF.

This sequence joins TRBV10-3 and TRBJ1-6; the match to TRBD1 covers 7 bases. The germline CDR1 and CDR2 sequences are ENHRY and SYGVKD. Unmatched junction bases numbered 6, after V lost 6 bases and J lost 4 bases. The CDR3 is 15 residues long. The CDR3 DNA sequence: TGTGCCATCAGGGAGGGGACAGCGTATAATTCACCCCTCCACTTT. Residues: CAIREGTAYNSPLHF.

CDR3 in amino acids: CASSLRTEAFF. CDR3 DNA sequence: TGTGCCAGCAGCTTGAGGACTGAAGCTTTCTTT. This chain links TRBV5-4 with TRBJ1-1, with unresolved D. Trimming removed 1 base from V and 5 bases from J, with 3 bases in between. This CDR3 is 11 amino acids long. In germline, CDR1 is SGHNT, CDR2 YYREEE (reference sequence). Variable domain in full (rest from reference TRBV5-4 and TRBJ1-1): ETGVTQSPTHLIKTRGQQVTLRCSSQSGHNTVSWYQQALGQGPQFIFQYYREEENGRGNFPPRFSGLQFPNYSSELNVNALELDDSALYLCASSLRTEAFFGQGTRLTVV.

The chain joins TRBV19 to TRBJ2-4; the D is unclear. CDR1 is LNHDA and CDR2 is SQIVND in the germline V gene (reference sequence). This CDR3 is 14 amino acids long. V lost 7 bases to trimming and J lost 1 base, with 11 bases between them. CDR3 nucleotides: TGTGCCAGTATGCACGTCGGGGCCAAAAACATTCAGTACTTC. Translated, it gives CASMHVGAKNIQYF.